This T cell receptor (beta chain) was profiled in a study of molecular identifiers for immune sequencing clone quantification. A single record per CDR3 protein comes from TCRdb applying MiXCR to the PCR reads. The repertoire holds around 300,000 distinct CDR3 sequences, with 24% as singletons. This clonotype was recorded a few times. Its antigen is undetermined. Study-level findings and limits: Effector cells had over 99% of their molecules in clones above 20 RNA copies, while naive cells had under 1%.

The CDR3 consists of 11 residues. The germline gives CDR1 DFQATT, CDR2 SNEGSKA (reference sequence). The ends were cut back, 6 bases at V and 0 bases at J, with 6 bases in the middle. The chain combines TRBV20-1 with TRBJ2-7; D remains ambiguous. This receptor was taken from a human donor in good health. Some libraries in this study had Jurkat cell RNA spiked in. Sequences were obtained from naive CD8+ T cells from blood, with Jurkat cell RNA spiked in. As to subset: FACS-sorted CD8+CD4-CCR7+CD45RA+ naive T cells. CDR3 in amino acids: CSAPSSYEQYF. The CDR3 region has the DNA TGCAGTGCCCCTAGCTCCTACGAGCAGTACTTC.